Given below is one T cell receptor (beta chain) in context. TCRdb's table, derived via immunoSEQ multiplex PCR, lists solely in-frame clones and lacks some. The data contain 200,000 to 250,000 clones, around 84% of them singletons. The sample originates from a study of blood T cell repertoires in COVID-19. Overall study context: Samples came from the United States, Italy and Spain, spanning acute and convalescent COVID-19.

Trimming took 3 bases from V and 1 from J; bases not matched to a gene: 3. This CDR3 is built from 14 residues. Germline V gene data show CDR1 as DFQATT and CDR2 as SNEGSKA (reference sequence). Source material: peripheral blood. The receptor was isolated from a woman older than 75 with active or convalescent COVID-19. The chain employs TRBV20-1 and TRBJ2-3; 8 nucleotides align to TRBD2. The DNA for the CDR3 is TGCAGTGCTAGTTTACTAGCGGGCACAGATACGCAGTATTTT. Its protein product is CSASLLAGTDTQYF.